The next 10 T cell receptor beta chains were all read from a single sample in a study of control samples from healthy donors and cancer patients. TCRdb's table, derived via immunoSEQ multiplex PCR, lists solely in-frame clones and lacks some. This table holds about 120,000 clones, 87% found once. The sequencing input was blood. Source of these receptors: a man aged 30 to 39 in good health.

The J gene is TRBJ2-7, the V gene TRBV12-3 or TRBV12-4; D gene unclear. The CDR3 is made up of 13 amino acids. Between the trimmed V and J ends, which lost 5 bases and 3 bases, there was a span of 11 bases. Written as DNA, the CDR3 is TGTGCCAGCAGTGCCTTCGTCGGCTACGAGCAGTACGTC. Translating it yields CASSAFVGYEQYV.

The rearrangement uses TRBV7-2 and TRBJ2-6; no definite D call. From germline, CDR1 is SGHTA and CDR2 FQGNSA. The CDR3 spans 18 residues. V lost 1 base and J 1 base, leaving 14 bases between the germline ends. CDR3 coding DNA: TGTGCCAGCAGCTTAGGACCCACGCTCCTTTCTGGGGCCAACGTCCTGACTTTC. It is translated as CASSLGPTLLSGANVLTF.

The CDR3 protein is CASSLSRGPNTGELFF. The CDR3 DNA sequence: TGCGCCAGCAGCTTGTCGAGGGGCCCGAACACCGGGGAGCTGTTTTTT. The rearrangement uses TRBV5-1 and TRBJ2-2; tentatively, D is TRBD1 or TRBD2 (5 bases each). Trimming pared 1 base from V and 0 bases from J, leaving 10 bases between. Germline assignment: CDR1 SGHRS and CDR2 YFSETQ. This CDR3 has 16 amino acids.

The chain is built from TRBV19 and TRBJ2-3; 8 positions match TRBD1. Germline assignment: CDR1 LNHDA and CDR2 SQIVND (reference sequence). The CDR3 is made up of 15 amino acids. V dropped 5 bases and J dropped 3; count of bases not matched to a gene: 7. CDR3 nucleotide sequence: TGTGCCAGTAGTTTGCAGGGGGCTCGTACAGATACGCAGTATTTT. This translates into CASSLQGARTDTQYF. Looking up the rest from reference TRBV19 and TRBJ2-3 gives the full variable domain: DGGITQSPKYLFRKEGQNVTLSCEQNLNHDAMYWYRQDPGQGLRLIYYSQIVNDFQKGDIAEGYSVSREKKESFPLTVTSAQKNPTAFYLCASSLQGARTDTQYFGPGTRLTVL.

This chain uses TRBV4-2 with TRBJ2-3; D not certain. V was pared by 0 bases and J by 5 bases, with 15 bases between. Germline V gene lookup returns CDR1 LGHNA and CDR2 YNFKEQ. The CDR3 is 16 amino acids. The CDR3 loop reads CASSQDPLPQGDTQYF. The CDR3 bases are TGTGCCAGCAGCCAAGATCCCTTACCCCAAGGAGATACGCAGTATTTT.

Many counts were recorded for this clone. The CDR3 coding sequence is TGTGCCATCAGTCCCGGGACAGGGGGCTGGAGCGAGCAGTACGTC. It yields the protein CAISPGTGGWSEQYV. This rearrangement joins TRBV10-3 to TRBJ2-7; 12 nucleotides align to TRBD1. V shed 5 bases, J shed 6 bases, and the junction held 8 bases outside the gene matches. The CDR3 is made up of 15 amino acids. Per the germline V gene, CDR1 is ENHRY and CDR2 is SYGVKD.

This chain connects TRBV7-9 to TRBJ1-1, with D maybe TRBD1 (5 bases). The CDR3 length is 14 residues. Per germline, CDR1 SEHNR and CDR2 FQNEAQ (reference sequence). V lost 5 bases, J lost 7 bases, and 17 bases lay in between. CDR3 sequence: CASSLFGTDLEAFF. CDR3 nucleotides: TGTGCCAGCAGCCTATTTGGGACCGACCTTGAAGCTTTCTTT.

The chain combines TRBV9 with TRBJ1-1; no firm D call. The CDR3 runs to 15 residues. The germline V and J ends were trimmed by 0 bases and 0 bases, with 9 bases remaining between them. The V gene's germline CDR1 is SGDLS and CDR2 YYNGEE. Written as DNA, the CDR3 is TGTGCCAGCAGCGTAGTTCTGCCGGTGAACACTGAAGCTTTCTTT. This gives the protein CASSVVLPVNTEAFF.

This clone was counted only a few times. The chain is built from TRBV5-6 and TRBJ1-3, with unresolved D. CDR1 is SGHDT and CDR2 is YYEEEE in the germline V gene. V was trimmed by 0 bases and J by 0 bases, leaving 7 bases between them. CDR3 length: 15 residues. The CDR3 coding sequence is TGTGCCAGCAGCTTGGGAGCCGTCTCTGGAAACACCATATATTTT. Protein: CASSLGAVSGNTIYF.

The genes are TRBV3-1 (or the pseudogene TRBV3-2) and TRBJ1-1; 7 bases fit TRBD1. The J segment lost 2 bases and the V segment lost 3 bases, leaving 15 bases of the junction unmatched. The CDR3 covers 18 residues. Germline V lookup: CDR1 LGHDT, CDR2 YNNKEL (reference sequence). In DNA, the CDR3 is TGTGCCAGCAGCCACGCCCTTACAGGGGATCTCTTTAACACTGAAGCTTTCTTT. This sequence encodes CASSHALTGDLFNTEAFF.